This T cell receptor beta chain was obtained from a study of cytomegalovirus exposure and HLA in healthy donors. Whole-study results and caveats: Presence/absence analyses rested on an assumption that sequencing depth was roughly uniform across donors.

Germline lookup yields CDR1 LNHDA and CDR2 SQIVND (reference sequence). V lost 5 bases and J lost 3, with 14 bases in between. CDR3 length equals 14 residues. 13 Jbeta primers and 60 Vbeta primers were used for the PCR. Assay used: immunoSEQ multiplex PCR; TCRdb lists only in-frame clones, some missing. The table has some 120,000 clones, roughly 80% seen once. The donors, nominally healthy at sampling, likely had unrecorded immune exposures. A note on this clone: Its target is not known.

V usage is TRBV19 and J usage is TRBJ2-7, with D possibly matching TRBD1 (5 bases). This TCR derives from a man aged 25 to 40 in good health and CMV-seronegative. What was sequenced was PBMCs. CDR3 amino acids: CASSAYTGIYEQYF. CDR3 bases: TGTGCCAGTAGTGCTTACACAGGAATCTACGAGCAGTACTTC.